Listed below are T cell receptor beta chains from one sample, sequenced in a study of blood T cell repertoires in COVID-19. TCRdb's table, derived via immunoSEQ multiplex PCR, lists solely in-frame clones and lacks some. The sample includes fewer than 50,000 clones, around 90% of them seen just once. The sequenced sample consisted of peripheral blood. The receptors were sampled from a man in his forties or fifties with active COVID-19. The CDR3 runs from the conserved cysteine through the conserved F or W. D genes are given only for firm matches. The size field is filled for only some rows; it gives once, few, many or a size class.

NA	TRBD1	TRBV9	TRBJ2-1	TGTGCCAGCAGCGCCCCCCCCCGGGACAGGGGTAGTTCCTACAATGAGCAGTTCTTC	CASSAPPRDRGSSYNEQFF
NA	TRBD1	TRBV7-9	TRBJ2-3	TGTGCCAGCGGCTCCGGGACAGGGGTCACAGATACGCAGTATTTT	CASGSGTGVTDTQYF
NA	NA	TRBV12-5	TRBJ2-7	TGTGCTAGTGGTTCAAGGAGCTCCTACGAGCAGTACTTC	CASGSRSSYEQYF
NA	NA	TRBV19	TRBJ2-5	TGTGCCAGTAGTTCTTGGGGGGGGGCCACGGGAGAGACCCAGTACTTC	CASSSWGGATGETQYF
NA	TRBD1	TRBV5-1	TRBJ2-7	TGCGCCAGCAGCCCCGGACAGGGAAATTACTACGAGCAGTACTTC	CASSPGQGNYYEQYF
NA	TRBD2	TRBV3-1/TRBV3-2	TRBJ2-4	TGTGCCAGCAGCCCCCCAGGGACTAGCGGGGTCATTCAGTACTTC	CASSPPGTSGVIQYF
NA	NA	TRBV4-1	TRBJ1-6	TGCGCCAGCAGCCAAGACGAGGGACGGGGGGAGAGTTCACCCCTCCACTTT	CASSQDEGRGESSPLHF
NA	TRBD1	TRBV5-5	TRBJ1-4	TGTGCCAGCAGCTTTCCCGGGACAGGGGCCACTAATGAAAAACTGTTTTTT	CASSFPGTGATNEKLFF
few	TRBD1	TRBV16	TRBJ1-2	TGTGCCAGCAGCCAAACGAATGGCAGGGGGCCGGGAGGCTACACCTTC	CASSQTNGRGPGGYTF
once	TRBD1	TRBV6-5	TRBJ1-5	TGTGCCAGCACCGTCGACAGGGGCAATCAGCCCCAGCATTTT	CASTVDRGNQPQHF
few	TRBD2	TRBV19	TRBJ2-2	TGTGCCGGCAGCAAGGGACTAGCATACACCGGGGAGCTGTTTTTT	CAGSKGLAYTGELFF
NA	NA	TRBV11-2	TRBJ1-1	TGTGCCAGCAGTATTATCGCAGGGGCGGCGAACACTGAAGCTTTCTTT	CASSIIAGAANTEAFF
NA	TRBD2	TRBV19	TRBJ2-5	TGTGCCAGTCGGGACTACCAAGGAGAGACCCAGTACTTC	CASRDYQGETQYF
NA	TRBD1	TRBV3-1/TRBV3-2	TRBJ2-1	TGTGCCAGCAGGGGACAGGGAGGGTTCGATGAGCAGTTCTTC	CASRGQGGFDEQFF
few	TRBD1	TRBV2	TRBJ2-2	TGTGCCAGCAGTGAAGCCCCCAGGACAGGAACGAACACCGGGGAGCTGTTTTTT	CASSEAPRTGTNTGELFF
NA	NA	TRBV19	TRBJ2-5	TGTGCCAGTAGGGAGAGGGGGGGACAAGAGACCCAGTACTTC	CASRERGGQETQYF
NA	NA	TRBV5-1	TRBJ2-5	TGCGCCAGCAGCTTGGCGGGAGAGACCCAGTACTTC	CASSLAGETQYF
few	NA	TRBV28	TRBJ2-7	TGTGCCAGCAGTTCCCTGCCGGGTCCCGGGGGCTACGAGCAGTACTTC	CASSSLPGPGGYEQYF
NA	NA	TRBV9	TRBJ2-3	TGTGCCAGCAGCCCCTTGGCGGGCGAAGGTACGCAGTATTTT	CASSPLAGEGTQYF
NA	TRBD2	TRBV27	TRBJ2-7	TGTGCCAGCAGTTCCTTACTAGCGGGAGGGCCCCACGAGCAGTACTTC	CASSSLLAGGPHEQYF
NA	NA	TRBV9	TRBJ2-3	TGTGCCAGCAGCGTAAACAGGGTCGCAGATACGCAGTATTTT	CASSVNRVADTQYF
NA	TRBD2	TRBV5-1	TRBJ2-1	TGCGCCAGCAGCTTGGGGCGGGGGGGCATCTATGAGCAGTTCTTC	CASSLGRGGIYEQFF
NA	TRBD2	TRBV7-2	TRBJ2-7	TGTGCCAGCAGCTTAGGCGGGGGCTCCTACGAGCAGTACTTC	CASSLGGGSYEQYF
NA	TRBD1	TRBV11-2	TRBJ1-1	TGTGCCAGCAGGAGATGGGGACAGGGGGAGGGCACTGAAGCTTTCTTT	CASRRWGQGEGTEAFF
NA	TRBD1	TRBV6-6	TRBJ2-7	TGTGCCAGCAGTTTCCAGACAGGGGCCTACGAGCAGTACTTC	CASSFQTGAYEQYF
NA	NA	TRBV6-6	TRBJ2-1	TGTGCCAGCAGGCCTAGCTCCTACAATGAGCAGTTCTTC	CASRPSSYNEQFF
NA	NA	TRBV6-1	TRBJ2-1	TGTGCCAGCAGAGCCGAAGGGTTAGGGAGGTGGTTCTTC	CASRAEGLGRWFF